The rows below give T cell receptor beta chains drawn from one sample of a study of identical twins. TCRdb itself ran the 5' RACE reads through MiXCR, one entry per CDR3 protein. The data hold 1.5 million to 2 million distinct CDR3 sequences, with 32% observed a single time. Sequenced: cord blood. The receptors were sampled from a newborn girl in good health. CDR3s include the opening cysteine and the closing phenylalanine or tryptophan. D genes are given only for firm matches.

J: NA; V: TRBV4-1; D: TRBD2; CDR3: CASSQPRVLREVETQYF
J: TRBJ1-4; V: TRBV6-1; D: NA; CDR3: CASSETPGSNEKLFF
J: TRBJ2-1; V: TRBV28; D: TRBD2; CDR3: CASSLGGAGLVSSEQFF
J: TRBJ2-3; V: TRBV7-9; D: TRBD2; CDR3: CASSMTSGGSTDTQYF
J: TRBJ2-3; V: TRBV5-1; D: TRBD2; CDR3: CASSFTGLARGLVSTDTQYF
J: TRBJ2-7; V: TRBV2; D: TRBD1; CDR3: CASSESTGLPYEQYF
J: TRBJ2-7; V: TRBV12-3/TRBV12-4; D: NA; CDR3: CASSSTRFYEQYF
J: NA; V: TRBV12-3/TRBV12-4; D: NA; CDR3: CASSRDGNEQYF
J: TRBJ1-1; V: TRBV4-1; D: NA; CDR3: CASSQDHGTGMDEAFF
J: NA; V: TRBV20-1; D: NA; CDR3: CSGLGGRTQETQFF
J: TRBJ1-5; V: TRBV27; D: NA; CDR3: CASSPGATYLIYSNQPQHF
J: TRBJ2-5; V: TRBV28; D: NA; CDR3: CASSPAGMAETQYF
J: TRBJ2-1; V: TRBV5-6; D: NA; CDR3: CASSPGRLSSYNEQFF
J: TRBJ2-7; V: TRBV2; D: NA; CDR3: CASSDAAYEQYF
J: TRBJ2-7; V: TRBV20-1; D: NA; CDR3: CSARWGGFYEQYF
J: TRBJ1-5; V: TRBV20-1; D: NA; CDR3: CSARVRRTDNQPQHF
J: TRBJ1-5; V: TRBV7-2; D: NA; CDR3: CASSLADGMPQHF
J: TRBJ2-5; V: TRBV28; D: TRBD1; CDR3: CASSLWGQRQETQYF
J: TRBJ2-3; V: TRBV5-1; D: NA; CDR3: CASSRGDHTDTQYF
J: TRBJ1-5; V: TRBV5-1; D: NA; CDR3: CASSLGAGFYQPQHF
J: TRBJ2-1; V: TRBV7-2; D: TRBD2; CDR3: CASSLATSAYNEQFF
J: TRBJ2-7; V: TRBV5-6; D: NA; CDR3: CASSLGWSCEQYF
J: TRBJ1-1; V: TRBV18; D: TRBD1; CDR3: CASSRPGQGRTEAFF
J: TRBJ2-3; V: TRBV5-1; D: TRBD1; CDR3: CASSNPGTGSTDTQYF
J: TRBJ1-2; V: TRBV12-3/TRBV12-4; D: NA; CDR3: CASSFTRLPNYGYTF
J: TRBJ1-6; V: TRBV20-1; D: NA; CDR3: CSAKAGRESPLHF
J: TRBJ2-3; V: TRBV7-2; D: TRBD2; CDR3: CASSLAGGRTDTQYF
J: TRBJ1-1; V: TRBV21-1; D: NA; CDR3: CASSKAHEAFF
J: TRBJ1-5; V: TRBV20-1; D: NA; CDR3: CSAYRWESNQPQHF
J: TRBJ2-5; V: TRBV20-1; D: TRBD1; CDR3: CRGTGNINEQYF
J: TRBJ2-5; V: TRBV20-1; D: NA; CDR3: CSARDVRGETQYF
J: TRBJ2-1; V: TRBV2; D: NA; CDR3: CASSKSEGSYNGQFF
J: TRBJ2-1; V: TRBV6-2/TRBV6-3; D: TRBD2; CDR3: CASNPQSGGHYNEQFF
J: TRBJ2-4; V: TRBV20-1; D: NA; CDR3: CSARAQGLAKNIQYF
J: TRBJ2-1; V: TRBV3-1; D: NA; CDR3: CASSQDKRGSSYNEQFF
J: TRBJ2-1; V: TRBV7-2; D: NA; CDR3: CASSYRHNEQFF
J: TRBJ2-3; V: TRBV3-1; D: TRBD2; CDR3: CTSSHLAGAGTDTQYF
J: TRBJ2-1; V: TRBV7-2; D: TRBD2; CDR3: CASSSPSGRIPFF
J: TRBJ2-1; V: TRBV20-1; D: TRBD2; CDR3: CSASGDLLAGGNEQFF
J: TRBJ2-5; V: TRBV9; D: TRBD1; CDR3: CASSVVHRGRETQYF
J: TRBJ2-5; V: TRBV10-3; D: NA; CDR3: CAISESFEETQYF
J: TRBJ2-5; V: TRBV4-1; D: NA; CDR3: CASSQVQGVQETQYF
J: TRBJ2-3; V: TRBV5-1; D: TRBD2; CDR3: CASSLEPSGGEDTQYF
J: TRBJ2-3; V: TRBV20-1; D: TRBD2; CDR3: CSARTSGRGTDTLYF
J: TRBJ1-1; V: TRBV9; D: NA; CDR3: CASSVDRNTEAFF
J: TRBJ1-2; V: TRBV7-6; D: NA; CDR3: CASSLATYYGYTF
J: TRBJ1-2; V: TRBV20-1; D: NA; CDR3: CSAPSSGLTGYGYTF
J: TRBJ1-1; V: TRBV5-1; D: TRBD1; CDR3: CASSADRKGRNTEAFF
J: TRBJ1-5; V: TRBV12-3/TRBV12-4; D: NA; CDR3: CASSLRRQPQHF
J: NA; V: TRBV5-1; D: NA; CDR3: CASSFDPGSYNEQYF
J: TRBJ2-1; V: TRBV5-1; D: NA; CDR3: CASSLPGGLNEQFF
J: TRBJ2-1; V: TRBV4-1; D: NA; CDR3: CASSQRGETGYYNERFF
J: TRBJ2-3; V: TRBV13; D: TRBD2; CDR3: CASGKREEVADTQYF
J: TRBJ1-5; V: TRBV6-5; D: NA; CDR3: CASSSRPQVRDSNQPQHF
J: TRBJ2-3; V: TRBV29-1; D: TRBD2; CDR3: CSTGEGFRTDTQYF
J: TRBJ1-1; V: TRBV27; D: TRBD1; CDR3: CASSQGARGTEAFF
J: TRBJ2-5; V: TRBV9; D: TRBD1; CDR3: CASSGRGQGPDGQYF
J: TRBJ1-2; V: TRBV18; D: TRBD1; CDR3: CASSPGQGYGYTF
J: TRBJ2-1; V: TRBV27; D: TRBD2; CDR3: CASSGGGLAGYNEQFF